Below, 3 T cell receptor beta chains from the same sample are listed, as sequenced in a study of shared clonotypes between healthy human individuals. The naive CD8 population came from CD45RO-negative cells selected for CCR7, without terminally differentiated effector memory CD45RA+ cells. Here immunoSEQ multiplex PCR was the method, and the copy in TCRdb shows in-frame clones only, minus some. The sample records over 2 million clones, approximately 94% being singletons. Sequencing input: naive CD8+ T cells sorted from blood. The receptor source for this set is a man aged 18 to 30 in good health.

For this clone: This may stem from a read error, because a much larger clone lies one nucleotide away. The J gene is TRBJ2-7, the V gene TRBV6-1; no firm D call. The CDR3 is 11 residues long. The germline CDR1 and CDR2 sequences are MNHNS and SASEGT. V lost 6 bases to trimming and J lost 3 bases, with 6 bases between them. The CDR3 coding sequence is TGTGCCAGCAGCCCCTACTACGAGCAGTACTTC. This encodes CASSPYYEQYF.

CDR3 residues: CASSMWHWETQYF. CDR3 coding DNA: TGTGCCAGTAGTATGTGGCATTGGGAGACCCAGTACTTC. This rearrangement joins TRBV19 to TRBJ2-5; D ambiguous. CDR3 length: 13 residues. CDR1 and CDR2 from the germline V gene are LNHDA and SQIVND (reference sequence). With 3 bases removed from V and 5 bases from J, the gap between germline ends came to 10 bases.

The chain couples TRBV7-9 to TRBJ2-7, with D unresolved. Germline CDR1 SEHNR, CDR2 FQNEAQ (reference sequence). The CDR3 totals 12 residues. The V end was cut by 6 bases, the J end by 3 bases, with 9 bases between. CDR3 coding DNA: TGTGCCAGCAGTTTCCGTTACTACGAGCAGTACTTC. Protein sequence: CASSFRYYEQYF.